This T cell receptor (beta chain) was retrieved from a study of T cells expressing NK-cell markers. Broader study findings: In several donors, dominant clonotypes made up about 25-65% of CD3+CD56-NKG2C+ cells.

TCRdb reprocessed the 5' RACE reads, with one entry per CDR3 protein and no DNA. In total, the table holds 550,000 to 600,000 distinct CDR3 sequences. The CDR3 contains 15 residues. CDR1 LGHNA and CDR2 YSLEER come from the germline V gene. A word on this clonotype: Its target is unknown.

The sample comprised blood T cells: a sorted CD56 or NKG2C T cell subset, CD4+ or CD8+ T cells, or bulk PBMC T cells (not recorded which). The source of this sequence is a man aged 18 to 35 in good health. The genes are TRBV4-3 and TRBJ2-2. CDR3 loop: CASSQPTKGAGELFF.